This T cell receptor (beta chain) is from a study of T cell responses to AZD1222 COVID-19 vaccine. The wider study: Pooled samples include second doses given at about 4 or 12 weeks. The study, taken as a whole, reports: Females outnumbered males among donors, who were mostly white British; clonal diversity was possibly underestimated. Vaccine-related CD4 TCRs covered spike, predominating at 160-218 and 743-854.

Turning to this clone: The antigen remains undetermined.

Produced via immunoSEQ multiplex PCR; TCRdb's table is partial and in-frame only. The repertoire includes about 97,000 clones, 91% of them detected once, and 6.5% to 8.5% sits in the top ten. V was trimmed by 0 bases and J by 1 base, leaving 7 bases between them. The CDR3 consists of 14 residues. Looked up from germline, CDR1 is SGHRS and CDR2 is YFSETQ. V is TRBV5-1 and J is TRBJ1-1; D gene uncertain. The sequencing here drew on peripheral blood, taken on day 0 of AZD1222 vaccination. The clonotype comes from an adult in good health. CDR3 sequence: CASSLGAGNTEAFF. The CDR3 DNA reads TGCGCCAGCAGCTTGGGGGCTGGGAACACTGAAGCTTTCTTT.